What follows is one TCR beta chain and its context. This sample is part of a study of blood T cell repertoires in COVID-19. V lost 3 bases to trimming and J lost 0 bases; unmatched junction nucleotides: 9. This CDR3 has 18 amino acids. CDR1 is SNHLY and CDR2 is FYNNEI in the germline V gene. Using immunoSEQ multiplex PCR, the repertoire was profiled, and TCRdb retains in-frame clones only, with some absent. Here the sample spans approximately 160,000 clones, 65% to 85% being singletons. V is TRBV2 and J is TRBJ2-1; the match to TRBD2 covers 9 bases. The sequence was collected from a woman aged 60-75 years with acute or convalescent COVID-19. Sequenced: peripheral blood. The CDR3 region is CASSEPSGAVSSYNEQFF. DNA for the CDR3: TGTGCCAGCAGTGAGCCTAGCGGGGCCGTGAGCTCCTACAATGAGCAGTTCTTC.